Below are 21 T cell receptor beta chains sequenced from a single sample in a study of CD8 T cells in ankylosing spondylitis. TCRdb called the 5' RACE reads again in MiXCR, with one record for every CDR3 protein. Counted here are 300,000 to 350,000 distinct CDR3 sequences, around 15% occurring once; the ten biggest clones make up approximately 1.1%. Sequenced: blood, either unsorted or a sorted T cell fraction (not recorded which). The receptors originated from a male donor with ankylosing spondylitis or in good health (not recorded which).

The chain links TRBV6-5 to TRBJ1-2; D gene ambiguous. CDR3 length: 16 residues. The V end was cut by 2 bases, the J end by 0 bases, with 13 bases between. Germline V gene data show CDR1 as MNHEY and CDR2 as SVGAGI. The CDR3 DNA reads TGTGCCAGCAGTTACACTCTGAGCAGAGCTAACTATGGCTACACCTTC. Its protein product is CASSYTLSRANYGYTF.

The rearrangement uses TRBV5-5 and TRBJ2-1, with D uncertain. Trimming pared 0 bases from V and 5 bases from J, leaving 12 bases between. Germline V gene sequence: CDR1 SGHKS, CDR2 YYEKEE (reference sequence). The CDR3 is made up of 15 amino acids. As DNA, the CDR3 is TGTGCCAGCAGCTTGGACTACTTCAGGCACAATGAGCAGTTCTTC. It codes for CASSLDYFRHNEQFF.

This clonotype was recorded many times. Possible read error: a much larger clone is one base away. CDR3: CCAREVASGNLYNEQFF. The CDR3 DNA sequence: TGCTGTGCTAGAGAGGTGGCTAGCGGTAACCTTTACAATGAGCAGTTCTTC. This chain joins TRBV20-1 and TRBJ2-1; 7 bases line up with TRBD2. CDR1 DFQATT and CDR2 SNEGSKA come from the germline V gene (reference sequence). The CDR3 consists of 17 residues.

J is TRBJ2-3 and V is TRBV18; the match to TRBD2 covers 14 bases. J was trimmed by 0 bases and V by 8 bases; bases with no gene match: 4. The CDR3 sequence is 16 residues long. CDR1 is KGHSH, CDR2 LQKENI, per germline. The CDR3: CASTGLAGASTDTQYF. CDR3 DNA: TGTGCCAGCACGGGACTAGCGGGAGCTAGCACAGATACGCAGTATTTT. Using reference TRBV18 and TRBJ2-3 for the parts outside the CDR3, the full variable domain is NAGVMQNPRHLVRRRGQEARLRCSPMKGHSHVYWYRQLPEEGLKFMVYLQKENIIDESGMPKERFSAEFPKEGPSILRIQQVVRGDSAAYFCASTGLAGASTDTQYFGPGTRLTVL.

The rearrangement joins TRBV21-1 to TRBJ2-5; the table's D call, TRBD2, has no DNA check behind it. TRBV21-1 is reported as a pseudogene. This CDR3 contains 16 residues. The chain's CDR3 is CASSFYFGETQETQYF. The CDR3 bases are TGTGCCAGCAGCTTCTATTTTGGGGAGACGCAAGAGACCCAGTACTTC.

A few counts support this clonotype. The chain links TRBV2 to TRBJ2-5, with TRBD1 identical over 8 bases. The CDR3 has 16 amino acids. Per the germline V gene, CDR1 is SNHLY and CDR2 is FYNNEI. Unmatched junction bases numbered 10, after V lost 5 bases and J lost 2 bases. Here the CDR3 reads CASSHDRGGVQETQYF. DNA of the CDR3: TGTGCCAGCAGTCATGACAGGGGAGGTGTTCAAGAGACCCAGTACTTC.

There are many counts of this clonotype. V gene TRBV6-4 combines with J gene TRBJ2-1; D possibly corresponds to TRBD2 (6 bases). The germline gives CDR1 MRHNA, CDR2 SNTAGT. The CDR3 runs to 15 residues. V was pared by 6 bases and J by 6 bases, with 18 bases between. The CDR3 loop is CASSLEGTLLNEQFF. CDR3 nucleotide sequence: TGTGCCAGCAGCCTCGAGGGGACTCTCCTCAATGAGCAGTTCTTC.

The chain links TRBV6-5 to TRBJ2-7, with 7 bases identical to TRBD2. The CDR3 is 15 amino acids. The V segment lost 2 bases and the J segment 1 base; nucleotides outside the gene matches: 5. Looked up from germline, CDR1 is MNHEY and CDR2 is SVGAGI. The CDR3 DNA reads as TGTGCCAGCAGTTACGGGGGAGGGCTTTCCTACGAGCAGTACTTC. The encoded protein is CASSYGGGLSYEQYF.

The chain combines TRBV24-1 with TRBJ2-1, with 11 bases that match TRBD1. V dropped 5 bases and J dropped 0; count of bases not matched to a gene: 11. The CDR3 contains 19 residues. Germline V lookup: CDR1 KGHDR, CDR2 SFDVKD. The CDR3 spells CATSGLDRGQASSYNEQFF. Here the CDR3 DNA reads TGTGCCACCAGTGGCCTGGACAGGGGGCAAGCGTCCTCCTACAATGAGCAGTTCTTC.

The chain combines TRBV5-1 with TRBJ2-7; D is undetermined. Trimming removed 3 bases from V and 0 bases from J, with 13 bases in between. CDR1 is SGHRS, CDR2 YFSETQ, per germline. This CDR3 comprises 15 residues. CDR3 nucleotide sequence: TGCGCCAGCAGCTGGCCTCGGGCCGACTCCTACGAGCAGTACTTC. Translating it yields CASSWPRADSYEQYF.

This clonotype was seen repeatedly, ten times or more. The V and J genes are TRBV5-1 and TRBJ1-1, with a tentative D call TRBD1 (5 bases). The ends were cut back, 7 bases at V and 6 bases at J, with 19 bases in the middle. The CDR3 extends over 14 amino acids. CDR1 and CDR2 from the germline V gene are SGHRS and YFSETQ. The CDR3 bases are TGCGCCAGCGCCAATATCGGGGGTCACGCTGAAGCTTTCTTT. Encoded protein: CASANIGGHAEAFF.

CDR3 in DNA: TGTGCCAGCAGTTTAACCGGGACATTCTATGGCTACACCTTC. Translated: CASSLTGTFYGYTF. The chain combines TRBV12-3 or TRBV12-4 with TRBJ1-2; the D gene is possibly TRBD1 (6 bases). CDR3 length: 14 residues. Trimming removed 2 bases at V and 4 bases at J, with 11 bases between.

This clonotype was observed at least ten times. The rearrangement uses TRBV12-3 or TRBV12-4 and TRBJ1-3; D uncertain. V was shortened by 6 bases and J by 3 bases, with 12 bases between the two germline ends. This CDR3 region has 14 residues. CDR3 sequence (DNA): TGTGCCAGCAGCCCACACGGTGGTGGAAACACCATATATTTT. Translating it yields CASSPHGGGNTIYF.

In its sample, this clonotype was seen many times. V is TRBV20-1 and J is TRBJ2-3; 7 bases are a match to TRBD2. The CDR3 sequence is 13 residues long. J lost 0 bases, V lost 3 bases, and 0 bases had no gene match. Germline-derived CDR1 and CDR2 are DFQATT and SNEGSKA (reference sequence). CDR3 sequence: CSASGGSTDTQYF. The CDR3 nucleotides read TGCAGTGCTAGCGGGGGGAGCACAGATACGCAGTATTTT.

Here the CDR3 DNA reads TGTGCCAGCAGCCGGGGACAGCCAGATACGCAGTATTTT. Residues: CASSRGQPDTQYF. The chain carries TRBV7-2 and TRBJ2-3; TRBD1 aligns across 7 bases. J gave up 4 bases and V 5 bases, and 3 bases lay outside the gene matches. Germline CDR1 reads SGHTA; CDR2 reads FQGNSA. The CDR3 covers 13 residues.

The chain has TRBV6-5 and TRBJ1-2, with D maybe TRBD1 (6 bases). CDR3 size: 14 residues. V was shortened by 2 bases and J by 7 bases, with 14 bases between the two germline ends. Germline V gene sequence: CDR1 MNHEY, CDR2 SVGAGI. CDR3 protein: CASSYGADSSGYTF. For the CDR3, the DNA is TGTGCCAGCAGTTACGGGGCGGACAGTTCTGGCTACACCTTC.

The chain recombines TRBV11-1 with TRBJ2-4; D possibly matches TRBD1 or TRBD2 (5 bases each). The germline V and J ends were trimmed by 0 bases and 0 bases, with 21 bases remaining between them. From germline, CDR1 is SGHAT and CDR2 FQDESV (reference sequence). The CDR3 contains 20 residues. The CDR3 nucleotides read TGTGCCAGCAGCTTAGCGCTCGGGACGGGCGATCTTTTAGCCAAAAACATTCAGTACTTC. Its translation: CASSLALGTGDLLAKNIQYF. Using reference TRBV11-1 and TRBJ2-4 for the parts outside the CDR3, the full variable domain is EAEVAQSPRYKITEKSQAVAFWCDPISGHATLYWYRQILGQGPELLVQFQDESVVDDSQLPKDRFSAERLKGVDSTLKIQPAELGDSAMYLCASSLALGTGDLLAKNIQYFGAGTRLSVL.

Many counts were recorded for this clonotype. The gene calls are TRBV12-3 or TRBV12-4 and TRBJ2-5; 8 bases align to TRBD1. The CDR3 consists of 14 residues. The trim removed 5 bases at V and 1 base at J, leaving 3 bases unmatched. The CDR3: CASSTTGAQETQYF. CDR3 nucleotide sequence: TGTGCCAGCAGTACGACAGGGGCCCAAGAGACCCAGTACTTC.

The V call is TRBV11-2, the J call TRBJ2-3; tentative D call: TRBD1 (5 bases). The CDR3 consists of 14 residues. Germline CDR1 SGHAT, CDR2 FQNNGV. Trimming pared 5 bases from V and 6 bases from J, leaving 15 bases between. For the CDR3, the DNA is TGTGCCAGCAGCACGGACCGCTCAGGGGATACGCAGTATTTT. The encoded protein is CASSTDRSGDTQYF. The full variable domain, its missing parts supplied by reference TRBV11-2 and TRBJ2-3, is EAGVAQSPRYKIIEKRQSVAFWCNPISGHATLYWYQQILGQGPKLLIQFQNNGVVDDSQLPKDRFSAERLKGVDSTLKIQPAKLEDSAVYLCASSTDRSGDTQYFGPGTRLTVL.

The table lists this clonotype with a count of one. The V and J genes are TRBV7-7 and TRBJ2-5; D gene ambiguous. Between the trimmed V and J ends, which lost 3 bases and 4 bases, there was a span of 9 bases. Germline CDR1 SSHAT, CDR2 FNYEAQ (reference sequence). The CDR3 runs 13 residues. The CDR3 nucleotides are TGTGCCAGCAGCTTTGGGGTGGGAGAGACCCAGTACTTC. It specifies CASSFGVGETQYF.

The CDR3 sequence is CASRLSLSSYEQYF. CDR3 bases: TGTGCCAGCAGGCTTAGCTTGAGCTCCTACGAGCAGTACTTC. The genes are TRBV6-1 and TRBJ2-7, with unresolved D. Trimming shortened V by 6 bases and J by 0 bases, and 12 bases separated the two germline ends. CDR1 and CDR2 from the germline V gene are MNHNS and SASEGT. The CDR3 covers 14 residues.